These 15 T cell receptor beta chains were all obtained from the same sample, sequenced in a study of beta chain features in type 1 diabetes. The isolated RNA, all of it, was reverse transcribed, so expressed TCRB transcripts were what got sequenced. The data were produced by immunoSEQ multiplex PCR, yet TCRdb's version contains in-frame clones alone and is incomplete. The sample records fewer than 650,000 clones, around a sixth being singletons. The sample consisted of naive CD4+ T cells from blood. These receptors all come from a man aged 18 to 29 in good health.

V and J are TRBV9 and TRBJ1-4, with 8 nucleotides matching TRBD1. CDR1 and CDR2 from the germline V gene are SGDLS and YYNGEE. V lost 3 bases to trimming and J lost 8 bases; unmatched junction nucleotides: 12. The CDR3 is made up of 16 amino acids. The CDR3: CASSAQTTGVQEKLFF. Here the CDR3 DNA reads TGTGCCAGCAGCGCCCAAACGACAGGGGTACAGGAAAAACTGTTTTTT.

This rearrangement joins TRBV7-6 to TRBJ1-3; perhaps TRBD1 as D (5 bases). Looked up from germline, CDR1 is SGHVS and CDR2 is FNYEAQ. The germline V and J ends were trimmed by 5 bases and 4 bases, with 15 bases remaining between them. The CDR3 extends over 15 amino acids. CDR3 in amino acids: CASSPVEGFGNTIYF. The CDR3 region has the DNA TGTGCCAGCAGCCCCGTGGAGGGGTTCGGAAACACCATATATTTT.

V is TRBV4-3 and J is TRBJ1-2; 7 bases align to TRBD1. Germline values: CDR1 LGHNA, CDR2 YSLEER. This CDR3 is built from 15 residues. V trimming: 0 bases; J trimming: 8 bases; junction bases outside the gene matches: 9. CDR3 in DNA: TGCGCCAGCAGCCAAGACGGGCAGGGGGTGAGGGGCTACACCTTC. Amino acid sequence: CASSQDGQGVRGYTF.

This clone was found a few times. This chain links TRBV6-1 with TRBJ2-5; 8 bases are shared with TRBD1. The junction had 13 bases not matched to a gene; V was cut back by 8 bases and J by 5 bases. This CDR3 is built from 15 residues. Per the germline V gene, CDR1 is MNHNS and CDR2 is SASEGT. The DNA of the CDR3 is TGTGCCAGCGGCCGGCAGGGGGCTTTTAGGGAGACCCAGTACTTC. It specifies CASGRQGAFRETQYF.

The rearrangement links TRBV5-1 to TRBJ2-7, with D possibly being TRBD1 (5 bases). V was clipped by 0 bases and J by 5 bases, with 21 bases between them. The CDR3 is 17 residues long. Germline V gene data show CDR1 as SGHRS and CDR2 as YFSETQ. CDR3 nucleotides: TGCGCCAGCAGCTTGGCCGCTTCAGGGTGGCCCCTACACGAGCAGTACTTC. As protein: CASSLAASGWPLHEQYF.

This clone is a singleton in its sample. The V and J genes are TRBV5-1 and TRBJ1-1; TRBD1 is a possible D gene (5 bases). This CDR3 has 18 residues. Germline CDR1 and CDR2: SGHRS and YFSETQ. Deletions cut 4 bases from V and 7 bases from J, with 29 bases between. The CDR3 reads CASSPAGQGAGKSGEAFF. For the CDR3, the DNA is TGCGCCAGCAGCCCCGCGGGGCAGGGAGCCGGTAAGTCGGGTGAAGCTTTCTTT.

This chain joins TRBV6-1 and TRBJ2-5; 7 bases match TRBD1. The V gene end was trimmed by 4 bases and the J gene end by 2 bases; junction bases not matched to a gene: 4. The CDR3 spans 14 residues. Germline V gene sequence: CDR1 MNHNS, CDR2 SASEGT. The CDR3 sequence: CASSADRAQETQYF. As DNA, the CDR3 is TGTGCCAGCAGTGCCGACAGGGCTCAAGAGACCCAGTACTTC.

CDR3 sequence (DNA): TGCAGCGTTGAAAGGGACAGTATAACCTATGGCTACACCTTC. Encoded protein: CSVERDSITYGYTF. The chain is built from TRBV29-1 and TRBJ1-2, with 7 bases identical to TRBD1. The CDR3 extends over 14 amino acids. Looked up from germline, CDR1 is SQVTM and CDR2 is ANQGSEA. Unmatched junction bases numbered 7, after V lost 2 bases and J lost 4 bases. The full variable domain, its missing parts supplied by reference TRBV29-1 and TRBJ1-2, is SAVISQKPSRDICQRGTSLTIQCQVDSQVTMMFWYRQQPGQSLTLIATANQGSEATYESGFVIDKFPISRPNLTFSTLTVSNMSPEDSSIYLCSVERDSITYGYTFGSGTRLTVV.

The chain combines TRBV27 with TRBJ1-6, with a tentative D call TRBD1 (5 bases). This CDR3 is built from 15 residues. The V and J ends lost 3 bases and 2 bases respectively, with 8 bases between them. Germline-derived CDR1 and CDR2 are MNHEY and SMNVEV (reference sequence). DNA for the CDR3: TGTGCCAGCAGTTTTGGAGGGGCCTATAATTCACCCCTCCACTTT. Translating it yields CASSFGGAYNSPLHF.

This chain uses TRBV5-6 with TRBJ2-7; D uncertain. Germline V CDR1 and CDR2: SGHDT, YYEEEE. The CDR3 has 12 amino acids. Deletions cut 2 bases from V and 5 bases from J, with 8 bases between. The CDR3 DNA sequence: TGTGCCAGCAGCTTCTCTCGGGACGAGCAGTACTTC. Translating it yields CASSFSRDEQYF. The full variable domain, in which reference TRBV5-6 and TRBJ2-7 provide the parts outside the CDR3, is DAGVTQSPTHLIKTRGQQVTLRCSPKSGHDTVSWYQQALGQGPQFIFQYYEEEERQRGNFPDRFSGHQFPNYSSELNVNALLLGDSALYLCASSFSRDEQYFGPGTRLTVT.

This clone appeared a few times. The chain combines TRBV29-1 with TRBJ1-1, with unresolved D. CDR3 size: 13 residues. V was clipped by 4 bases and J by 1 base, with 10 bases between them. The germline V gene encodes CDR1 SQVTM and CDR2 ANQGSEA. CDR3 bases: TGCAGCGTTGTACGGGCTCAGAACACTGAAGCTTTCTTT. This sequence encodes CSVVRAQNTEAFF.

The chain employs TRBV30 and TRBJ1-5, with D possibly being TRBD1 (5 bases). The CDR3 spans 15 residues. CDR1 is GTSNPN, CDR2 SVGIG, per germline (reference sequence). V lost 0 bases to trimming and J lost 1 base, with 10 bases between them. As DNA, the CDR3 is TGTGCCTGGAGTGTATGGGGGATAAGCAATCAGCCCCAGCATTTT. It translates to CAWSVWGISNQPQHF.

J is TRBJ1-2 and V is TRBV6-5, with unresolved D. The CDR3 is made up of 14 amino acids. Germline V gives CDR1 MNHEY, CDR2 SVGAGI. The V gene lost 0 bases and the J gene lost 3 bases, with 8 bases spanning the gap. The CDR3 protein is CASSYSSIDYGYTF. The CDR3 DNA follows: TGTGCCAGCAGTTACTCGTCCATTGACTATGGCTACACCTTC.

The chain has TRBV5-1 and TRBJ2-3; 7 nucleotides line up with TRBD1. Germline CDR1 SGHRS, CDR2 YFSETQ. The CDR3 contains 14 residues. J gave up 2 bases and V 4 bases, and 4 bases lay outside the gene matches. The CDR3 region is CASSLGTVTDTQYF. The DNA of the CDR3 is TGCGCCAGCAGCCTCGGGACAGTCACAGATACGCAGTATTTT.

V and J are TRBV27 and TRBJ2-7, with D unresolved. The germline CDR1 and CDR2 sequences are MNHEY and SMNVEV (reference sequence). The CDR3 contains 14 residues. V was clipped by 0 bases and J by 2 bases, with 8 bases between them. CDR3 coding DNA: TGTGCCAGCAGTTTATCTAGGGAAGCCTACGAGCAGTACTTC. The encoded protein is CASSLSREAYEQYF.